This T cell receptor beta chain originates from a study of cytomegalovirus exposure and HLA in healthy donors. It was with 60 Vbeta and 13 Jbeta primers that the PCR ran. TCRdb's table, derived via immunoSEQ multiplex PCR, lists solely in-frame clones and lacks some. The profile shows just over 150,000 clones, approximately 70% of them singletons. Every donor was a healthy person donating bone marrow. Note on this clone: What it binds is not known.

The CDR3 runs to 14 residues. Germline values: CDR1 SGDLS, CDR2 YYNGEE. After removal of 3 bases from V and 2 bases from J, the junction contained 5 bases not matched to a gene. Broader study findings: Overall, about 160 TCR beta chains were annotated as cytomegalovirus-associated.

This clonotype originated in a man aged 35-49 years in good health and CMV-seropositive. The chain links TRBV9 to TRBJ2-7; the match to TRBD2 covers 7 bases. Material: PBMCs. The CDR3 spells CASSAYGGAYEQYF. As DNA, the CDR3 is TGTGCCAGCAGCGCTTATGGGGGGGCCTACGAGCAGTACTTC. The full variable domain, rest sourced from reference TRBV9 and TRBJ2-7, is DSGVTQTPKHLITATGQRVTLRCSPRSGDLSVYWYQQSLDQGLQFLIQYYNGEERAKGNILERFSAQQFPDLHSELNLSSLELGDSALYFCASSAYGGAYEQYFGPGTRLTVT.